A single T cell receptor (beta chain) is shown here with its context. TCR beta CDR3 region amplification was performed from RNA transcripts. TCR CDR3 regions were first amplified by RT-PCR with HTBI primers. TCRdb re-called the multiplex PCR reads with MiXCR, one entry per CDR3 protein. This table holds about 380,000 distinct CDR3 sequences, about 15% found once. The record originates from a study of T cells in Graves' hyperthyroidism and ophthalmopathy. The length of the CDR3 is 14 residues. CDR1 is LGHDT and CDR2 is YNNKEL in the germline V gene (reference sequence). The V and J ends lost 6 bases and 7 bases, in that order; junction bases with no gene match: 6.

The sequenced material came from blood. The rearrangement links TRBV3-1 to TRBJ1-6, with 7 bases that match TRBD1. The sequence was collected from a woman aged 25 to 39 with Graves' ophthalmopathy. In DNA form, the CDR3 reads TGTGCCAGCAGGGGGGACAGTTCCAATTCACCCCTCCACTTT. It encodes CASRGDSSNSPLHF.